This TCR beta chain derives from a study of blood T cell repertoires in COVID-19 (dated by TCRdb to 2018 to 2021). A note on the overall study: The collaborator samples originated in the United States, Italy and Spain and spanned the acute and convalescent phases of COVID-19. The material from the prospective study consisted of cDNA or gDNA derived from T cells, B-cell-depleted T cells, or PBMCs. The dataset comprised deeply sampled blood TCRbeta repertoires from subjects exposed to, actively infected with, or recovered from COVID-19. A freely available public database, intended as a resource for researchers studying the immune response to SARS-CoV-2, is where the repertoires were released. Samples were obtained from the ongoing ImmuneRACE study (first 160 participants) and from over 1,000 subjects provided by 6 global collaborators. Nearly every sample came with metadata listing a de-identified subject ID, COVID-19 status, age in years and sex. Where HLA class I and class II types were available, the types were taken from metadata supplied by the sample provider, not from assay-based typing.

TCRbeta CDR3 regions were amplified from genomic DNA by means of the immunoSEQ Assay, a bias-controlled multiplex PCR. Concerning the study's data processing: Within the assay, amplification of reference gene primers was used to estimate how many nucleated cells each sample contained. To quantify the absolute abundance of each unique TCRbeta CDR3 rearrangement, sequence reads were collapsed and filtered. For each sample, productive Simpson clonality was calculated as the square root of Simpson's diversity index across productive rearrangements. Here the immuneACCESS table is served through TCRdb, limited to in-frame sequences with V and J called. Missing clones are a known gap in these copies; in checked studies unresolved V genes cover under half, and the rest lacks a known reason. V and J calls and clone size are as listed in that table; D and trimming were resolved from the DNA. This sample lists 150,000 to 200,000 clones; 88% were detected once. About 4.2% of the sample goes to the ten largest clones.

A distance of 8 bases separates the germline ends of V and J, which lose 0 bases and 3 bases respectively. CDR1 is given as GTSNPN and CDR2 as SVGIG, both from the germline V gene (reference sequence). The CDR3 runs 13 residues from the cysteine to the phenylalanine. Kept here is only the CDR3 DNA, which spans 39 bases and is read in frame from base 1. For this clone: There is no known antigen for this receptor. Per-base quality was not reported, and no clone a single base away is much larger than it.

Whole blood was collected in K2EDTA tubes by collaborating institutions according to the institutions' own protocols. Collaborator samples were shipped for TCRbeta analysis as frozen whole blood, isolated PBMCs, or DNA extracted from either sample type. Points the paper makes about the study in general: The quantity of clinical and demographic metadata differed by source and by participant and was supplied without curation.

The sequence came from a human donor in a cohort sampled during active COVID-19. Sequences were obtained from peripheral blood. The receptor chain draws on TRBV30 and TRBJ1-2, with the identity of the D gene unclear. The nucleotide sequence reads as follows: TGTGCCTGGAGTGTAACGACTCACTATGGCTACACCTTC. It specifies CAWSVTTHYGYTF.